This TCR beta chain was captured by sequencing in a study of siplizumab effects on memory and regulatory T cells. Germline V gene lookup returns CDR1 SEHNR and CDR2 FQNEAQ (reference sequence). The trim removed 5 bases at V and 4 bases at J, leaving 4 bases unmatched. This CDR3 is 15 amino acids long. Libraries were prepared by immunoSEQ multiplex PCR; TCRdb keeps only in-frame clonotypes and omits some of them. The sample records 100,000 or so clones, about 90% being singletons. Broader study findings: Assignment of a naive or memory phenotype failed for roughly 75-96% of the proliferating CD4+ or CD8+ clones.

Regarding this clone: Its antigen remains unknown.

This clonotype originated in a human donor in good health. V and J are TRBV7-9 and TRBJ2-3; 12 nucleotides line up with TRBD2. Sequenced material: Tregs sorted from blood. The CDR3 reads CASSQRLAGADTQYF. The CDR3 nucleotides are TGTGCCAGCAGCCAACGACTAGCGGGAGCAGATACGCAGTATTTT.